What follows is one TCR beta chain and its context. The antigen remains unidentified. These data come from a study of OX40 agonist ivuxolimab in advanced cancers. For the study at large: As their treatment, patients were administered ivuxolimab, an agonistic anti-OX40 (CD134) antibody.

Study-level results: CD4+ and CD8+ T cells in blood underwent clonal expansion by week 6 at 0.1 to 3.0 mg/kg. Undetermined was the antigen specificity of the expanded peripheral T cells.

Measured with immunoSEQ multiplex PCR; TCRdb has only the in-frame clones, and not every one. Counted here are tens of thousands of clones, 84% occurring once; the ten biggest clones make up over 1.5%. The germline gives CDR1 KGHSH, CDR2 LQKENI. The CDR3 length is 14 residues. V lost 4 bases, J lost 5 bases, and 4 bases stayed unmatched. The sequence derives from an adult with an advanced solid tumor such as melanoma, head and neck, liver or kidney cancer. The genes are TRBV18 and TRBJ2-5, with 10 bases fitting TRBD1. This material consisted of CD4+ or CD8+ T cells sorted from blood, taken in a trial of the OX40 agonist ivuxolimab. CDR3: CASSLGQGVETQYF. CDR3 sequence (DNA): TGTGCCAGCTCACTAGGACAGGGGGTTGAGACCCAGTACTTC.